A selection of T cell receptor beta chains follows, all from one sample in a study of cytomegalovirus exposure and HLA in healthy donors. The protocol was immunoSEQ multiplex PCR, while the TCRdb copy is restricted to in-frame clones and leaves out a portion. In the table there are around 72,000 clones, 65% to 70% of which are singletons. Sequencing was done on a sample of PBMCs. These receptors were obtained from a man between 35 and 55 years old in good health and CMV-seropositive. Each CDR3 is given with its conserved first and last residue. D genes are given only for firm matches. Rows may omit the clone size; those that give it use once, few, many or a size class.

size | J | V | D | CDR3 | DNA
few | TRBJ2-7 | TRBV28 | NA | CASSMTEGEQYF | TGTGCCAGCAGCATGACAGAAGGCGAGCAGTACTTC
NA | TRBJ2-3 | TRBV5-1 | TRBD2 | CASSELAGEDTQYF | TGCGCCAGCAGCGAACTAGCGGGGGAGGATACGCAGTATTTT
NA | TRBJ1-5 | TRBV13 | NA | CASSTRTEHDQPQHF | TGTGCCAGCAGCACTCGGACAGAGCACGATCAGCCCCAGCATTTT
NA | TRBJ1-2 | TRBV28 | NA | CASSLAPTGYYGYTF | TGTGCCAGCAGCCTGGCCCCAACAGGGTACTATGGCTACACCTTC
NA | TRBJ2-1 | TRBV7-3 | TRBD1 | CASSQTHRGYNEQFF | TGTGCCAGCAGTCAAACCCACAGGGGCTACAATGAGCAGTTCTTC
NA | TRBJ1-1 | TRBV13 | NA | CASSYSEGTEAFF | TGTGCCAGCAGCTACAGTGAGGGCACTGAAGCTTTCTTT
NA | TRBJ1-1 | TRBV11-2 | TRBD1 | CASSLGQGVSAFF | TGTGCCAGCAGCCTGGGACAGGGGGTCTCAGCTTTCTTT
NA | TRBJ2-3 | TRBV21-1 | NA | CASSKELRRTGSTDTQYF | TGTGCCAGCAGCAAAGAATTAAGGAGAACAGGGAGCACAGATACGCAGTATTTT
few | TRBJ2-5 | TRBV7-6 | TRBD1 | CASSLAFRDRGETQYF | TGTGCCAGCAGCTTAGCGTTCCGGGACAGAGGAGAGACCCAGTACTTC
NA | TRBJ1-4 | TRBV4-3 | NA | CASSQVEGGGEKLFF | TGCGCCAGCAGCCAAGTGGAAGGAGGAGGTGAAAAACTGTTTTTT
NA | TRBJ2-1 | TRBV5-4 | TRBD2 | CASSLDPAGAYNEQFF | TGTGCCAGCAGCTTGGATCCAGCGGGGGCCTACAATGAGCAGTTCTTC
NA | TRBJ1-5 | TRBV21-1 | NA | CASSSSGNQPQHF | TGTGCCAGCAGCAGTTCAGGGAATCAGCCCCAGCATTTT
NA | TRBJ2-5 | TRBV4-3 | TRBD2 | CASSQEILAAWETQYF | TGCGCCAGCAGCCAAGAGATCCTAGCGGCCTGGGAGACCCAGTACTTC
NA | TRBJ2-7 | TRBV7-9 | TRBD1 | CASSRQGHLGEQYF | TGTGCCAGCAGCAGACAGGGCCATCTAGGCGAGCAGTACTTC
NA | TRBJ2-7 | TRBV30 | NA | CAWSREYEQYF | TGTGCCTGGAGTCGGGAATACGAGCAGTACTTC
NA | TRBJ2-5 | TRBV28 | TRBD1 | CASSVRTGTGKETQYF | TGTGCCAGCAGCGTACGCACCGGGACAGGGAAAGAGACCCAGTACTTC
NA | TRBJ1-5 | TRBV30 | TRBD1 | CAWSTGGNQPQHF | TGTGCCTGGTCGACAGGGGGGAATCAGCCCCAGCATTTT
few | TRBJ2-2 | TRBV7-2 | TRBD1 | CASSLTGADTGELFF | TGTGCCAGCAGCTTGACAGGGGCAGACACCGGGGAGCTGTTTTTT
NA | TRBJ1-1 | TRBV6-1 | NA | CASSERVYYRGALTEAFF | TGTGCCAGCAGTGAACGTGTTTACTACCGGGGGGCGTTGACTGAAGCTTTCTTT
NA | TRBJ1-2 | TRBV11-2 | TRBD1 | CASSPLTGFVGYTF | TGTGCCAGCAGCCCCTTGACAGGGTTCGTCGGCTACACCTTC
NA | TRBJ2-3 | TRBV15 | NA | CATSPRLQTDTQYF | TGTGCCACCAGTCCCAGGCTCCAGACAGATACGCAGTATTTT
few | TRBJ2-7 | TRBV28 | TRBD2 | CASSLPWTSGVEQYF | TGTGCCAGCAGTTTACCTTGGACTAGCGGGGTTGAGCAGTACTTC
NA | TRBJ1-4 | TRBV5-1 | TRBD1 | CASSQGTGGQNEKLFF | TGCGCCAGCAGCCAGGGGACAGGGGGTCAAAATGAAAAACTGTTTTTT
NA | TRBJ2-3 | TRBV5-5 | NA | CASSLRGGRQRVADTQYF | TGTGCCAGCAGCTTGAGGGGAGGACGGCAGAGGGTGGCAGATACGCAGTATTTT
few | TRBJ2-2 | TRBV5-1 | NA | CASSQGRVGELFF | TGCGCCAGCAGTCAGGGGCGGGTCGGGGAGCTGTTTTTT
NA | TRBJ2-5 | TRBV7-2 | TRBD1 | CASSLRRGRETQYF | TGTGCCAGCAGCTTACGCAGGGGGCGAGAGACCCAGTACTTC
NA | TRBJ2-5 | TRBV9 | TRBD1 | CASSGTGSETQYF | TGTGCCAGCAGCGGGACAGGGTCAGAGACCCAGTACTTC
NA | TRBJ2-3 | TRBV11-3 | TRBD2 | CASSPGLAGRTDTQYF | TGTGCCAGCAGTCCGGGACTAGCTGGGCGCACAGATACGCAGTATTTT
NA | TRBJ1-2 | TRBV6-1 | NA | CASSGEMGYTF | TGTGCCAGCAGTGGGGAGATGGGCTACACCTTC
NA | TRBJ2-7 | TRBV5-4 | NA | CASSLSDNSYEQYF | TGTGCCAGCAGCTTGTCAGATAACTCCTACGAGCAGTACTTC
few | TRBJ1-1 | TRBV6-6 | NA | CASSRDWNTEAFF | TGTGCCAGCAGCCGGGACTGGAACACTGAAGCTTTCTTT
NA | TRBJ2-1 | TRBV13 | NA | CASSSTRASSYNEQFF | TGTGCCAGCAGCTCAACTCGCGCGAGCTCCTACAATGAGCAGTTCTTC
NA | TRBJ2-1 | TRBV7-6 | TRBD2 | CASSLTGGYNEQFF | TGTGCCAGCAGTCTTACGGGGGGGTACAATGAGCAGTTCTTC
few | TRBJ2-1 | TRBV6-5 | TRBD2 | CASSYIAGGPVEQFF | TGTGCCAGCAGTTACATAGCGGGGGGGCCGGTTGAGCAGTTCTTC
NA | TRBJ2-7 | TRBV28 | NA | CASRAQSYEQYF | TGTGCCAGCAGAGCCCAATCCTACGAGCAGTACTTC
NA | TRBJ1-5 | TRBV19 | TRBD1 | CASSMGTASNQPQHF | TGTGCCAGTAGTATGGGGACAGCCAGTAATCAGCCCCAGCATTTT
NA | TRBJ1-5 | TRBV4-1 | NA | CASSPDGQGDQPQHF | TGCGCCAGCAGCCCAGACGGGCAGGGCGATCAGCCCCAGCATTTT
NA | TRBJ2-4 | TRBV6-6 | TRBD1 | CASSHRTGLRIQYF | TGTGCCAGCAGTCACAGGACAGGTTTGCGCATTCAGTACTTC
once | TRBJ1-6 | TRBV6-1 | NA | CASRKGEDWDSPLHF | TGTGCCAGCAGAAAAGGGGAGGATTGGGATTCACCCCTCCACTTT
NA | TRBJ1-1 | TRBV7-9 | TRBD1 | CASSSKGARAFF | TGTGCCAGCAGCTCCAAGGGGGCGAGGGCTTTCTTT
NA | TRBJ2-7 | TRBV9 | NA | CASSVGANTEQYF | TGTGCCAGCAGCGTAGGGGCGAATACCGAGCAGTACTTC
NA | TRBJ1-4 | TRBV7-6 | NA | CASSLRGTNEKLFF | TGTGCCAGCAGCCTTCGGGGAACTAATGAAAAACTGTTTTTT
NA | TRBJ2-3 | TRBV5-4 | TRBD2 | CASSLLAGVGADTQYF | TGTGCCAGCAGCTTACTAGCGGGGGTAGGAGCAGATACGCAGTATTTT
NA | TRBJ1-6 | TRBV5-1 | TRBD1 | CASSTGTGGYNSPLHF | TGCGCCAGCAGCACCGGGACAGGGGGATATAATTCACCCCTCCACTTT
NA | TRBJ2-1 | TRBV7-3 | NA | CASSPAGDNEQFF | TGTGCCAGCAGCCCGGCGGGCGACAATGAGCAGTTCTTC